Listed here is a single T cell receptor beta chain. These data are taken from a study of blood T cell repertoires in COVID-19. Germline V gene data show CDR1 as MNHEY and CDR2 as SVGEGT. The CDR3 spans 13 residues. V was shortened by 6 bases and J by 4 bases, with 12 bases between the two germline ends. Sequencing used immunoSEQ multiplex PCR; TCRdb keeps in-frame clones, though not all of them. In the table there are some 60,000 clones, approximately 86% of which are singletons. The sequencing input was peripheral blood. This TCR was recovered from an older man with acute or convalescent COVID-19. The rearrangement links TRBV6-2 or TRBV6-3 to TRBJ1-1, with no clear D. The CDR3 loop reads CASSTEYLTEAFF. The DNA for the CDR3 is TGTGCCAGCAGCACAGAGTATCTCACTGAAGCTTTCTTT.